This T cell receptor beta chain was obtained from a study of Graves' ophthalmopathy and Graves' hyperthyroidism. At the level of the study: Ahead of any treatment, peripheral blood was obtained at the initial diagnosis.

As concerns this clonotype: Its antigen is unidentified. The junction differs from germline at one of its ends, possibly a read error.

RNA served as the template for amplifying TCR beta CDR3 regions. The workflow started with a first-round RT-PCR run with HTBI primers and then moved on to a second-round multiplex PCR. In TCRdb, the multiplex PCR reads were re-called with MiXCR into one record per CDR3 protein. The repertoire holds hundreds of thousands of distinct CDR3 sequences, with approximately 22% as singletons. Over 18 months of follow-up, stable hyperthyroidism required that no ophthalmopathy appear. Additional autoimmune diseases, uncontrolled infections, pregnancy or lactation disqualified patients. Study conclusions and caveats: The model's prediction of ophthalmopathy progression had 70.59% sensitivity and roughly 77% specificity.

The TCR comes from a woman aged 18-35 years with stable Graves' hyperthyroidism. Some clones in this sample may be carry-over from other donors' samples. Sequencing was carried out using peripheral blood.

The CDR3 DNA is TGTGCTAGCAGCTTGACTAGCGGGGAGGTCTACGAGCAGTACTTC. Translation: CASSLTSGEVYEQYF. V gene TRBV7-7 combines with J gene TRBJ2-7; 11 positions match TRBD2. The CDR3 extends over 15 amino acids. CDR1 is SSHAT, CDR2 FNYEAQ, per germline (reference sequence).